This T cell receptor (beta chain) is drawn from a study of cytomegalovirus exposure and HLA in healthy donors. The primer mix had 60 Vbeta and 13 Jbeta primers. TCRdb's table, derived via immunoSEQ multiplex PCR, lists solely in-frame clones and lacks some. This sample has some 95,000 clones, with approximately 70% found just once. Findings of the study overall: The classifier reportedly diagnosed cytomegalovirus status with high sensitivity and specificity.

Comments on this clone: Antigen: not known.

V was shortened by 5 bases and J by 2 bases, with 24 bases between the two germline ends. Per the germline V gene, CDR1 is SEHNR and CDR2 is FQNEAQ (reference sequence). The CDR3 totals 18 residues. The source is a man aged 25-45 years in good health and CMV-seronegative. The chain has TRBV7-9 and TRBJ1-1; tentative D call: TRBD1 (5 bases). The sample taken for sequencing was PBMCs. CDR3 protein: CASSGVGTVVGGNTEAFF. CDR3 nucleotide sequence: TGTGCCAGCAGCGGGGTAGGGACCGTCGTGGGGGGAAACACTGAAGCTTTCTTT.